A selection of T cell receptor beta chains follows, all from one sample in a study of OX40 agonist ivuxolimab in advanced cancers. Profiling relied on immunoSEQ multiplex PCR, and the TCRdb table lists in-frame clones only, not all of them. The sample gives approximately 50,000 clones, roughly 84% of which show up once; roughly 0.6% is in the top ten. Sequenced material: CD4+ or CD8+ T cells sorted from blood, taken in a trial of the OX40 agonist ivuxolimab. These receptors were taken from an adult with an advanced solid tumor such as melanoma, head and neck, liver or kidney cancer. CDR3s leave out the opening cysteine and the closing phenylalanine or tryptophan.

V	J	CDR3
TRBV7-9	TRBJ2-1	ASSPGRSSYNEQF
TRBV7-2	TRBJ2-5	ASSLRTLQETQY
TRBV6-5	TRBJ1-5	ASSPTEAGYQAQH
TRBV27	TRBJ2-1	ASSLSRSEQF
TRBV10-3	TRBJ1-1	AISTGTSTEAF
TRBV7-2	TRBJ1-1	ASSSQGDTEAF
TRBV10-3	TRBJ2-2	AISAGGTNTGELF
TRBV6-5	TRBJ1-2	ASSPSGANYGYT
TRBV4-3	TRBJ2-1	ASRLQDRSPNEQF
TRBV30	TRBJ1-2	AWSVRDSGGYT
TRBV19	TRBJ2-7	ASRGTTYEQY
TRBV5-5	TRBJ2-7	ASSHQPGQGAGEQY
TRBV18	TRBJ2-1	ASRREGAYYNEQF
TRBV5-4	TRBJ1-2	ASSADNAGYGYT
TRBV4-2	TRBJ2-7	ASSQDTIIA
TRBV11-2	TRBJ1-1	ASSVNRETEAF
TRBV7-8	TRBJ2-1	ASSLLGTSGTDYNEQF
TRBV28	TRBJ2-2	ASCYRLATNTGELF
TRBV28	TRBJ1-6	ASSSYSSGSPLH
TRBV7-9	TRBJ2-2	ASSLLEGSNTGELF
TRBV7-8	TRBJ2-5	ASSPQLAGQETQY
TRBV28	TRBJ2-2	AASSPQDFTGELF
TRBV11-3	TRBJ2-3	ASSLESGRTDTQY
TRBV18	TRBJ2-2	ASLSATSGGLNTGELF
TRBV4-3	TRBJ1-1	ASSQERAMNTEAF
TRBV27	TRBJ1-2	ASSPKGQALTNYGYT
TRBV7-2	TRBJ1-1	ASSLVKDTEAF
TRBV2	TRBJ2-7	ASSRTGRYEQY
TRBV15	TRBJ1-1	ATSRDGGNTEAF
TRBV28	TRBJ2-5	ASSPYRHAVGTQY
TRBV2	TRBJ1-5	ASSGQRYSNQPQH
TRBV4-2	TRBJ2-4	ASSQGAGGQDIQY
TRBV18	TRBJ1-2	ASSPPAVAGYT
TRBV6-1	TRBJ2-7	ASRDDRGYEQY
TRBV5-4	TRBJ2-1	ASSLNRAYNEQF
TRBV19	TRBJ2-7	ASSMGQGSSYEQY